These 32 T cell receptor beta chains share one sample of origin, sequenced in a study of T cell responses to AZD1222 COVID-19 vaccine. The method was immunoSEQ multiplex PCR; TCRdb's version includes in-frame clones alone and lacks a portion of them. The repertoire holds some 120,000 clones, with 80% to 90% as singletons. Specimen: peripheral blood, collected on day 0 of AZD1222 vaccination. These TCRs come from an adult in good health.

The J gene is TRBJ1-4, the V gene TRBV7-3; unclear D gene. V gave up 3 bases and J gave up 4 bases, with 9 bases separating them. Germline assignment: CDR1 SGHTA and CDR2 FQGTGA. This CDR3 has 14 amino acids. The CDR3 coding sequence is TGTGCCAGCAGCTTTTACGGAGTTAATGAAAAACTGTTTTTT. Translation gives CASSFYGVNEKLFF.

The chain couples TRBV19 to TRBJ1-1; D is ambiguous. The CDR3 is 14 residues long. Between the trimmed V and J ends, which lost 0 bases and 5 bases, there was a span of 10 bases. Germline CDR1 and CDR2: LNHDA and SQIVND (reference sequence). The CDR3 DNA reads TGTGCCAGTAGTATAGATTCAGTTTCAACTGAAGCTTTCTTT. The encoded protein is CASSIDSVSTEAFF. Combining the CDR3 with reference TRBV19 and TRBJ1-1 gives the whole variable domain DGGITQSPKYLFRKEGQNVTLSCEQNLNHDAMYWYRQDPGQGLRLIYYSQIVNDFQKGDIAEGYSVSREKKESFPLTVTSAQKNPTAFYLCASSIDSVSTEAFFGQGTRLTVV.

The chain employs TRBV12-5 and TRBJ2-5; tentative D call: TRBD2 (6 bases). The CDR3 runs to 15 residues. Germline assignment: CDR1 LGHNT and CDR2 FRNRAP. Trimming removed 1 base from V and 1 base from J, with 10 bases in between. The CDR3 nucleotides read TGTGCTAGTGGTTTGGGCGGACTACTCCAAGAGACCCAGTACTTC. Translating gives CASGLGGLLQETQYF.

The chain has TRBV11-2 and TRBJ1-2; no firm D call. Germline V gives CDR1 SGHAT, CDR2 FQNNGV. The length of the CDR3 is 13 residues. V gave up 1 base and J gave up 2 bases, with 5 bases separating them. The CDR3 loop reads CASSLATNYGYTF. CDR3 bases: TGTGCCAGCAGCTTAGCCACCAACTATGGCTACACCTTC.

The chain has TRBV7-3 and TRBJ2-3; 7 bases agree with TRBD1. The trim removed 5 bases at V and 3 bases at J, leaving 2 bases unmatched. The germline CDR1 and CDR2 sequences are SGHTA and FQGTGA. The CDR3 covers 13 residues. The CDR3 bases are TGTGCCAGCAGCATACAGGGGACAGATACGCAGTATTTT. It translates to CASSIQGTDTQYF.

V usage is TRBV4-3 and J usage is TRBJ2-4; D is ambiguous. Germline V gives CDR1 LGHNA, CDR2 YSLEER. The CDR3 runs 17 residues. Deletions cut 8 bases from V and 0 bases from J, with 20 bases between. The CDR3: CASVPTSDQLAKNIQYF. The CDR3 DNA sequence: TGCGCCAGCGTCCCCACCTCCGACCAACTAGCCAAAAACATTCAGTACTTC.

The V and J genes are TRBV5-1 and TRBJ2-3; 10 positions match TRBD2. The CDR3 extends over 14 amino acids. Germline V CDR1 and CDR2: SGHRS, YFSETQ. J gave up 4 bases and V 4 bases, and 3 bases lay outside the gene matches. The CDR3, as DNA: TGCGCCAGCAGCCTAGCGGGAGTTCCAGATACGCAGTATTTT. This encodes CASSLAGVPDTQYF.

The chain employs TRBV25-1 and TRBJ1-1, with D possibly being TRBD1 (6 bases). V was trimmed by 2 bases and J by 10 bases, leaving 11 bases between them. Germline CDR1 reads MGHDK; CDR2 reads SYGVNS. The CDR3 is 12 amino acids. DNA of the CDR3: TGTGCCAGCAGTGAACTGGAACAGGGAGCTTTCTTT. The encoded protein is CASSELEQGAFF.

The V and J genes are TRBV9 and TRBJ2-1; 7 bases are shared with TRBD1. Looked up from germline, CDR1 is SGDLS and CDR2 is YYNGEE. V gave up 5 bases and J gave up 4 bases; unmatched junction bases: 12. The CDR3 loop spans 16 amino acids. The DNA for the CDR3 is TGTGCCAGCAGTCACCTCGACAGGGCGTTGTACAATGAGCAGTTCTTC. This encodes CASSHLDRALYNEQFF.

In DNA, the CDR3 is TGCGCCAGCAGCCTCCGGGACAGGGGCCCTGGAAACACCATATATTTT. It specifies CASSLRDRGPGNTIYF. This sequence joins TRBV5-1 and TRBJ1-3; 10 nucleotides agree with TRBD1. The CDR3 sequence is 16 residues long. Germline V gene sequence: CDR1 SGHRS, CDR2 YFSETQ. J was trimmed by 2 bases and V by 4 bases; bases with no gene match: 6.

This clone was detected only a few times. The chain is built from TRBV3-1 (or the pseudogene TRBV3-2) and TRBJ2-7; a weak D match, TRBD2 (5 bases). Germline CDR1 is LGHDT and CDR2 is YNNKEL (reference sequence). V gave up 1 base and J gave up 2 bases, with 9 bases separating them. This CDR3 has 14 residues. The CDR3 region has the DNA TGTGCCAGCAGCCAAGGAGTGACTACCTACGAGCAGTACTTC. The encoded protein is CASSQGVTTYEQYF.

The chain links TRBV9 to TRBJ2-2; TRBD2 is a possible D gene (6 bases). The CDR3 covers 14 residues. Germline V lookup: CDR1 SGDLS, CDR2 YYNGEE. The V and J ends lost 0 bases and 5 bases respectively, with 8 bases between them. CDR3 loop: CASSVAGETGELFF. The CDR3 DNA is TGTGCCAGCAGCGTAGCGGGAGAAACCGGGGAGCTGTTTTTT.

V usage is TRBV12-3 or TRBV12-4 and J usage is TRBJ2-2, with D uncertain. The CDR3 contains 13 residues. V lost 1 base and J lost 5, with 5 bases in between. CDR3 nucleotides: TGTGCCAGCAGTTTAGTTTGGACCGGGGAGCTGTTTTTT. Its translation: CASSLVWTGELFF.

This clone was counted only a few times. The chain joins TRBV27 to TRBJ2-7; 7 bases fit TRBD2. The J segment lost 2 bases and the V segment lost 3 bases, leaving 4 bases of the junction unmatched. Germline CDR1 reads MNHEY; CDR2 reads SMNVEV (reference sequence). This CDR3 is built from 14 residues. As DNA, the CDR3 is TGTGCCAGCAGTTTGGAGGGGACTACCTACGAGCAGTACTTC. It yields the protein CASSLEGTTYEQYF.

This chain uses TRBV2 with TRBJ1-2; maybe TRBD1 (5 bases). V was pared by 6 bases and J by 5 bases, with 19 bases between. The germline V gene has CDR1 SNHLY and CDR2 FYNNEI. The CDR3 contains 15 residues. CDR3 in amino acids: CASSLQGGGGYGYTF. The CDR3 DNA is TGTGCCAGCAGCCTCCAGGGTGGAGGTGGGTATGGCTACACCTTC.

This sequence joins TRBV4-1 and TRBJ1-1; a weak D match, TRBD1 (6 bases). CDR3 length: 15 residues. The V gene's germline CDR1 is MGHRA and CDR2 YSYEKL. The ends were cut back, 0 bases at V and 4 bases at J, with 12 bases in the middle. The CDR3 sequence is CASSQDDRKGTEAFF. DNA of the CDR3: TGCGCCAGCAGCCAAGATGACAGGAAAGGCACTGAAGCTTTCTTT.

The rearrangement uses TRBV2 and TRBJ1-6, with 7 bases aligning to TRBD1. Germline lookup yields CDR1 SNHLY and CDR2 FYNNEI. The CDR3 sequence is 15 residues long. Trimming took 0 bases from V and 7 from J; bases not matched to a gene: 3. The CDR3 here is CASSEATGRNSPLHF. The CDR3 bases are TGTGCCAGCAGTGAAGCGACAGGGAGGAATTCACCCCTCCACTTT.

This clone occurred many times. This chain's CDR3 is CASSSGPGRAKNIQYF. As DNA, the CDR3 is TGTGCCAGCAGCTCGGGGCCGGGGAGGGCCAAAAACATTCAGTACTTC. The V gene is TRBV7-2, the J gene TRBJ2-4; D is possibly TRBD2 (6 bases). This CDR3 has 16 residues. CDR1 is SGHTA and CDR2 is FQGNSA in the germline V gene. V was trimmed by 4 bases and J by 1 base, leaving 14 bases between them.

The chain recombines TRBV19 with TRBJ2-1; 9 bases are shared with TRBD2. Trimming at V came to 5 bases and at J to 2 bases, leaving 4 bases not matched to a gene. Per the germline V gene, CDR1 is LNHDA and CDR2 is SQIVND (reference sequence). This CDR3 comprises 15 residues. This CDR3 is CASSPGTSTYNEQFF. The CDR3 bases are TGTGCCAGTAGTCCGGGGACTAGCACCTACAATGAGCAGTTCTTC.

This clone occurred once. The chain has TRBV24-1 and TRBJ1-2; D is unresolved. The germline V and J ends were trimmed by 11 bases and 8 bases, with 14 bases remaining between them. The germline V gene has CDR1 KGHDR and CDR2 SFDVKD. The CDR3 totals 11 residues. The CDR3 reads CANVAGNGYTF. For the CDR3, the DNA is TGTGCCAACGTGGCGGGGAACGGCTACACCTTC.

CDR3 in DNA: TGTGCCAGCAGTTTAGTAGGGGGCTTTGGCTACACCTTC. This encodes CASSLVGGFGYTF. The chain combines TRBV28 with TRBJ1-2; 7 nucleotides align to TRBD1. Germline trimming cut 2 bases from V and 7 bases from J; bases unmatched to any gene: 4. CDR1 MDHEN and CDR2 SYDVKM come from the germline V gene. The CDR3 runs to 13 residues.

The DNA of the CDR3 is TGCAGCGTGGCCGACAGGGTAGCCAAAAACATTCAGTACTTC. As protein: CSVADRVAKNIQYF. The chain employs TRBV29-1 and TRBJ2-4, with 7 bases lining up with TRBD1. CDR1 SQVTM and CDR2 ANQGSEA come from the germline V gene. V dropped 6 bases and J dropped 0; count of bases not matched to a gene: 5. The CDR3 length is 14 residues.

This sequence joins TRBV7-9 and TRBJ1-2; the D is unclear. Trimming removed 2 bases from V and 5 bases from J, with 6 bases in between. This CDR3 contains 12 residues. CDR1 is SEHNR and CDR2 is FQNEAQ in the germline V gene (reference sequence). The CDR3 DNA sequence: TGTGCCAGCAGCTTATCCGCGTATGGCTACACCTTC. Its protein is CASSLSAYGYTF. The whole variable domain, filled in from reference TRBV7-9 and TRBJ1-2, reads DTGVSQNPRHKITKRGQNVTFRCDPISEHNRLYWYRQTLGQGPEFLTYFQNEAQLEKSRLLSDRFSAERPKGSFSTLEIQRTEQGDSAMYLCASSLSAYGYTFGSGTRLTVV.

This chain connects TRBV4-1 to TRBJ1-1; 11 nucleotides match TRBD1. From germline, CDR1 is MGHRA and CDR2 YSYEKL. The CDR3 contains 16 residues. The trim removed 4 bases at V and 1 base at J, leaving 5 bases unmatched. This CDR3 reads CASSRGTGGGNTEAFF. CDR3 sequence (DNA): TGCGCCAGCAGCCGGGGGACAGGGGGAGGGAACACTGAAGCTTTCTTT.

This clone was seen more than once but under ten times. The chain carries TRBV21-1 and TRBJ1-1. TRBV21-1 is flagged as a pseudogene. The CDR3 is made up of 12 amino acids. The CDR3 loop reads CAIPGGATEAFF. CDR3 nucleotide sequence: TGTGCCATCCCCGGGGGAGCCACTGAAGCTTTCTTT.

The rearrangement uses TRBV12-3 or TRBV12-4 and TRBJ1-2; D gene unclear. The CDR3 runs 10 residues. The V gene lost 3 bases and the J gene lost 7 bases, with 3 bases spanning the gap. CDR3 residues: CASSLGGYTF. CDR3 coding DNA: TGTGCCAGCAGTTTGGGTGGCTACACCTTC.

The chain employs TRBV27 and TRBJ1-6; D gene uncertain. Trimming took off 5 bases at V and 8 bases at J, with 10 bases between the two ends. The CDR3 totals 13 residues. CDR1 and CDR2 (germline): MNHEY, SMNVEV (reference sequence). This chain's CDR3 is CASSETRDSPLHF. DNA for the CDR3: TGTGCCAGCAGTGAAACGAGGGATTCACCCCTCCACTTT.

A few counts support this clone. The chain employs TRBV30 and TRBJ1-5; unclear D gene. Per the germline V gene, CDR1 is GTSNPN and CDR2 is SVGIG (reference sequence). The CDR3 covers 12 residues. Trimming pared 4 bases from V and 7 bases from J, leaving 11 bases between. CDR3: CAWTDGGQPQHF. In DNA form, the CDR3 reads TGTGCCTGGACCGACGGAGGACAGCCCCAGCATTTT.

This clone was detected only a few times. The rearrangement links TRBV5-4 to TRBJ2-2; 8 bases map to TRBD2. The V gene end was trimmed by 4 bases and the J gene end by 1 base; junction bases not matched to a gene: 6. This CDR3 spans 16 amino acids. Germline assignment: CDR1 SGHNT and CDR2 YYREEE (reference sequence). CDR3 loop: CASSPLAGGNTGELFF. The CDR3 coding sequence is TGTGCCAGCAGCCCTCTTGCGGGGGGGAACACCGGGGAGCTGTTTTTT.

The V and J genes are TRBV12-5 and TRBJ2-6; 11 bases align to TRBD1. J gave up 3 bases and V 6 bases, and 7 bases lay outside the gene matches. The CDR3 loop spans 17 amino acids. Germline V lookup: CDR1 LGHNT, CDR2 FRNRAP. Written as DNA, the CDR3 is TGTGCTAGTGGACCCGGACAGGGGGCTGGTGGGGCCAACGTCCTGACTTTC. Translating it yields CASGPGQGAGGANVLTF.

The CDR3 DNA reads as TGTGCCTGGAGTTCCAGTCGGGCCGCGCAGTACTTC. Translation: CAWSSSRAAQYF. The chain has TRBV30 and TRBJ2-7; D is unclear. The V end was cut by 2 bases, the J end by 9 bases, with 14 bases between. The CDR3 length is 12 residues. Germline V gives CDR1 GTSNPN, CDR2 SVGIG (reference sequence).

J is TRBJ2-2 and V is TRBV18; TRBD1 matches at 9 bases. The CDR3 length is 15 residues. Germline CDR1 and CDR2: KGHSH and LQKENI. V lost 3 bases, J lost 4 bases, and 3 bases stayed unmatched. The CDR3 DNA is TGTGCCAGCTCACCCACAGGGGGCAGCACCGGGGAGCTGTTTTTT. Translated, it gives CASSPTGGSTGELFF.